A selection of T cell receptor beta chains follows, all from one sample in a study of blood T cell repertoires in COVID-19. Assay used: immunoSEQ multiplex PCR; TCRdb lists only in-frame clones, some missing. Found here are 350,000 or so clones, around 88% of them singletons; the top ten hold under 3%. The source material was peripheral blood. Source of these receptors: a man in his thirties or forties with active or convalescent COVID-19. The CDR3 runs from the conserved cysteine through the conserved F or W. D genes are given only for firm matches. A row's size may be missing; if present it is once, few, many or a size class.

V gene: TRBV19; D gene: NA; clone size: NA; J gene: TRBJ1-2; CDR3 DNA: TGTGCCAGTAGTGCCTTCGCGAGAGGCGGAAGTTATGGCTACACCTTC; CDR3 protein: CASSAFARGGSYGYTF
V gene: TRBV7-3; D gene: TRBD1; clone size: NA; J gene: TRBJ2-2; CDR3 DNA: TGTGCCACCGGGACAGGGGACACCGGGGAGCTGTTTTTT; CDR3 protein: CATGTGDTGELFF
V gene: TRBV20-1; D gene: NA; clone size: NA; J gene: TRBJ1-5; CDR3 DNA: TGCAGTGCTAGTAGAGATCAGCCCCAGCATTTT; CDR3 protein: CSASRDQPQHF
V gene: TRBV3-1/TRBV3-2; D gene: TRBD1; clone size: NA; J gene: TRBJ1-2; CDR3 DNA: TGTGCCAGCAGCCGGCAGCAGGGGGCCTATGGCTACACCTTC; CDR3 protein: CASSRQQGAYGYTF
V gene: TRBV5-1; D gene: TRBD1; clone size: NA; J gene: TRBJ1-1; CDR3 DNA: TGCGCCAGCAGCTTCCGGGACAGGGGGCCAAGGAACACTGAAGCTTTCTTT; CDR3 protein: CASSFRDRGPRNTEAFF
V gene: TRBV24-1; D gene: TRBD1; clone size: once; J gene: TRBJ1-2; CDR3 DNA: TGTGCCACCAGTGCCCAAATGGGACAGCTCGAGGGCTACACCTTC; CDR3 protein: CATSAQMGQLEGYTF
V gene: TRBV19; D gene: NA; clone size: NA; J gene: TRBJ1-1; CDR3 DNA: TGTGCCAGTAGTCCAACGGCGACAGGCCGGGCGAATGCTTTCTTT; CDR3 protein: CASSPTATGRANAFF
V gene: TRBV28; D gene: NA; clone size: NA; J gene: TRBJ1-2; CDR3 DNA: TGTGCCAGCAGTTTAGTCCTATCTGGCTACACCTTC; CDR3 protein: CASSLVLSGYTF
V gene: TRBV18; D gene: NA; clone size: NA; J gene: TRBJ1-1; CDR3 DNA: TGTGCCAGCTCACTGGGGGGGGGATCGAACACTGAAGCTTTCTTT; CDR3 protein: CASSLGGGSNTEAFF
V gene: TRBV28; D gene: TRBD1; clone size: NA; J gene: TRBJ2-6; CDR3 DNA: TGTGCCAGCAGTTCCCCCGGGACAGGAGACTCTGGGGCCAACGTCCTGACTTTC; CDR3 protein: CASSSPGTGDSGANVLTF
V gene: TRBV4-1; D gene: TRBD1; clone size: NA; J gene: TRBJ1-3; CDR3 DNA: TGCGCCAGCAGCCAGAGGGGACAGACTTCATCAATCGGAAACACCATATATTTT; CDR3 protein: CASSQRGQTSSIGNTIYF